This TCR beta chain was sequenced during a study of identical twins. This clonotype was seen many times. The target antigen is unknown. The CDR3 covers 14 residues. The germline V gene encodes CDR1 KGHDR and CDR2 SFDVKD. V was shortened by 4 bases and J by 7 bases, with 13 bases between the two germline ends. Using its own MiXCR run on the 5' RACE reads, TCRdb lists one record per CDR3 protein. This sample carries around 230,000 distinct CDR3 sequences, 6.5% of them seen once, and the ten largest clones take approximately 15%. Points from the study as a whole: Twins showed weaker excess sharing in their beta out-of-frame sequences. For cord blood, abundant beta clonotypes had fewer insertions, unlike memory repertoires, which showed none.

These data were also reused for a study on T cells expressing NK-cell markers. That study reports: Sequenced donors, eight in total, included seven who were HCMV-seropositive and one who was seronegative. Sorting was restricted to alpha-beta TCR T cells by an anti-gamma-delta TCR antibody in several experiments.

This sequence originates from a woman aged 18 to 35 in good health. The chain joins TRBV24-1 to TRBJ2-1; D ambiguous. Source material: CD8+ T cells sorted from blood. The CDR3 nucleotides read TGTGCCACCAGTGACCCGGCCGGGCAAAATGAGCAGTTCTTC. This sequence encodes CATSDPAGQNEQFF.